Shown below are 14 T cell receptor beta chains from a single sample sequenced in a study of glioma-infiltrating T cells. TCR alpha and beta CDR3 regions were amplified from RNA using iRepertoire nested multiplex PCR. TCRdb re-called the multiplex PCR reads through MiXCR, storing one row per CDR3 protein. Of about 93,000 distinct CDR3 sequences listed, 35% to 45% are singletons. The sequenced sample consisted of glioma tissue, nonneoplastic brain tissue, or PBMCs (not recorded which). The receptors derive from a human donor with low-grade glioma or glioblastoma, undergoing nonglioma brain surgery, or in good health (not recorded which).

This clonotype was seen ten or more times. This sequence joins TRBV24-1 and TRBJ2-6; 8 bases map to TRBD1. V lost 2 bases, J lost 4 bases, and 3 bases stayed unmatched. Germline CDR1 reads KGHDR; CDR2 reads SFDVKD. This CDR3 is 16 amino acids long. The CDR3 bases are TGTGCCACCAGTGATTCCAGGGGGCTCGGGGCCAACGTCCTGACTTTC. It is translated as CATSDSRGLGANVLTF.

This clonotype was recorded at least ten times. The genes are TRBV19 and TRBJ2-2; a weak D match, TRBD1 (6 bases). CDR3 length equals 12 residues. The germline V gene has CDR1 LNHDA and CDR2 SQIVND (reference sequence). V was trimmed by 9 bases and J by 4 bases, leaving 9 bases between them. The CDR3 nucleotides read TGTGCCAGCTACAGGGTCACCGGGGAGCTGTTTTTT. Protein sequence: CASYRVTGELFF. The full variable domain, with the rest looked up from reference TRBV19 and TRBJ2-2, is DGGITQSPKYLFRKEGQNVTLSCEQNLNHDAMYWYRQDPGQGLRLIYYSQIVNDFQKGDIAEGYSVSREKKESFPLTVTSAQKNPTAFYLCASYRVTGELFFGEGSRLTVL.

Comment on this clonotype: This may stem from a read error, because a much larger clone lies one nucleotide away. The CDR3 ends on some other residue instead of the conserved phenylalanine or tryptophan, so this is likely a read error. The chain employs TRBV18 and TRBJ2-1; D call uncertain. Trimming removed 3 bases from V and 10 bases from J, with 16 bases in between. The germline V gene encodes CDR1 KGHSH and CDR2 LQKENI. The CDR3 runs 14 residues. The CDR3 here is CASSPSTGNEEQFL. The CDR3 DNA reads TGTGCCAGCTCACCCTCTACTGGTAATGAAGAGCAGTTCCTC.

This clonotype came up many times. The J gene is TRBJ2-5, the V gene TRBV24-1; D remains unclear. The germline V and J ends were trimmed by 4 bases and 3 bases, with 17 bases remaining between them. The CDR3 is made up of 16 amino acids. Germline CDR1 KGHDR, CDR2 SFDVKD. This CDR3 is CATSEVGKADKETQYF. The CDR3 DNA reads as TGTGCCACCAGTGAGGTGGGTAAGGCGGATAAAGAGACCCAGTACTTC.

This clonotype was seen once. V gene TRBV27 combines with J gene TRBJ2-5, with D unclear. V lost 2 bases, J lost 8 bases, and 12 bases lay in between. The CDR3 runs 13 residues. In germline, CDR1 is MNHEY, CDR2 SMNVEV (reference sequence). The CDR3 sequence is CASSLVGAGTQYF. The CDR3 nucleotides are TGTGCCAGCAGTTTAGTTGGAGCCGGAACCCAGTACTTC.

About this clonotype itself: No DNA is shown, since the ends of the CDR3 on it are uncertain; the CDR3 is the one TCRdb lists. The rearrangement links TRBV25-1 to TRBJ2-5; whether TRBD2, the table's D call, matches the DNA was not checked. Germline CDR1 MGHDK, CDR2 SYGVNS. With termini counted, the CDR3 has 21 amino acids. CDR3 in amino acids: CASSFYICSATSGGRGETQYF.

Details on this clonotype: This may stem from a read error, because a much larger clone lies one nucleotide away. This sequence joins TRBV5-1 and TRBJ2-1, with 7 bases that match TRBD2. V lost 0 bases to trimming and J lost 4 bases; unmatched junction nucleotides: 7. The CDR3 loop spans 16 amino acids. Germline V gene data show CDR1 as SGHRS and CDR2 as YFSETQ. As DNA, the CDR3 is TGCGCCAGCAGCTTGGTATCCGCTAGCGGATACAATGAGCAGTTCTTC. It encodes CASSLVSASGYNEQFF.

About this clonotype: This may come from a read error, since a much larger clone is one base off. The V gene is TRBV30, the J gene TRBJ1-5; D is perhaps TRBD1 (6 bases). Per the germline V gene, CDR1 is GTSNPN and CDR2 is SVGIG (reference sequence). There are 13 residues in the CDR3. The CDR3 loop is CAWSRVGGQLQHF. CDR3 nucleotides: TGTGCCTGGAGCAGGGTCGGAGGACAGCTCCAGCATTTT.

This clonotype has at least ten counts. The gene calls are TRBV3-1 and TRBJ2-1; 10 nucleotides line up with TRBD2. The CDR3 has 14 residues. After removal of 3 bases from V and 5 bases from J, the junction contained 1 base not matched to a gene. The V gene's germline CDR1 is LGHDT and CDR2 YNNKEL (reference sequence). The CDR3 here is CASSQGLANNEQFF. The CDR3 region has the DNA TGTGCCAGCAGCCAGGGACTAGCGAACAATGAGCAGTTCTTC.

A remark on this clonotype: Since a much larger clone is just one base distant, this may be a read error. V gene TRBV3-1 combines with J gene TRBJ2-6; 10 positions match TRBD2. CDR1 is LGHDT, CDR2 YNNKEL, per germline (reference sequence). The CDR3 covers 19 residues. V shed 4 bases, J shed 2 bases, and the junction held 11 bases outside the gene matches. The DNA for the CDR3 is TGTGCCAGCAGCCGGGCTAGCGGGAGTTCGTTAGCTGGGGCCAACGTCCTGACTTTC. Translation gives CASSRASGSSLAGANVLTF.

Ten or more counts support this clonotype. The CDR3 DNA sequence: TGTGCCAGCAGGGGCGGGACCCCCTTATTAGGGACCCAGTACTTC. Protein product: CASRGGTPLLGTQYF. This rearrangement joins TRBV7-9 to TRBJ2-5, with D tentatively TRBD2 (6 bases). Germline V gene lookup returns CDR1 SEHNR and CDR2 FQNEAQ (reference sequence). The CDR3 sequence is 15 residues long. Trimming took off 6 bases at V and 7 bases at J, with 21 bases between the two ends.

Many counts were recorded for this clonotype. The genes are TRBV12-3 or TRBV12-4 and TRBJ1-1; D gene ambiguous. CDR3 size: 13 residues. Trimming shortened V by 3 bases and J by 7 bases, and 12 bases separated the two germline ends. The CDR3 protein is CASSFKRRDEAFF. CDR3 bases: TGTGCCAGCAGTTTTAAAAGGAGAGATGAAGCTTTCTTT.

This clonotype was recorded once. Its ends do not fully match the called genes, so a read error is possible. V gene TRBV5-1 combines with J gene TRBJ2-7; possibly TRBD1 for D (6 bases). CDR3 length equals 15 residues. Germline-derived CDR1 and CDR2 are SGHRS and YFSETQ. CDR3 sequence reads: CASSPDGDTSYELYF. CDR3 DNA: TGCGCCAGCAGCCCCGATGGGGACACCTCCTACGAGCTGTACTTC.

This clonotype has ten or more counts. CDR3 bases: TGTGCCAGCAGCCTTCGGACTAGTTTGGGTGAGCAGTTCTTC. Its translation is CASSLRTSLGEQFF. The V and J genes are TRBV9 and TRBJ2-1, with 7 nucleotides matching TRBD2. Trimming cost V 4 bases and J 9 bases; bases outside gene matches: 10. This CDR3 has 14 amino acids. The germline gives CDR1 SGDLS, CDR2 YYNGEE.